This record covers a single TCR beta chain. There is no known antigen for this receptor. Qualities for individual bases were not recorded, and no much larger clone is one base off. The roughly 42 donors, aged about 6 to 100 years, were systemically healthy Caucasian individuals from Russia. Around 10 milliliters of peripheral blood were drawn from each donor into EDTA-treated Vacutainer tubes. PBMCs were isolated by Ficoll-Paque density-gradient centrifugation, with at least 6 million obtained per sample. Trizol reagent was used to extract total RNA from the PBMCs, yielding at least 5 micrograms per sample. For every donor, an aliquot of PBMCs went through flow cytometry to measure the percentages of naive CD45RAhigh/CD27high T cells. Taken from the germline V gene, the CDR1 and CDR2 loops are SQVTM and ANQGSEA. The CDR3 starts with the cysteine, ends with the phenylalanine, and has 15 residues. The CDR3 DNA has 45 bases and is translated from base 1. V is reduced by 6 bases and J by 0 bases, leaving a spacing of 14 bases between them.

These data are taken from a study of blood T cells in healthy people across ages (dated by TCRdb to the mid-2010s). As for the study more broadly: In model experiments, roughly one uniquely barcoded TCR beta cDNA molecule per two T cells was captured by template switching. Two additional independent replicas of 1 million unique cDNA reads from the same blood draw were analyzed for two donors (one aged 18 to 30 and one aged 80 or older). Using deep sequencing normalized with unique cDNA molecular identifiers, the study measured how TCR beta repertoire diversity changes with age. Donors were grouped into four age groups: young (average roughly 15 years), middle-aged (39), aged (about 60) and long-lived (just over 80). The investigation overall reported the following: Total diversity estimates from one million sequenced T cells were considered lower bounds and underestimates. Because profiling used bulk unsorted PBMCs, naive and antigen-experienced compartments could not be compared conclusively. The long-lived group showed more naive CD4+ T cells, fewer expanded clones and increased TCR diversity than the aged group, suggesting age selection. As age increased, observed TCR beta diversity per million T cells dropped in a roughly linear way, and a significant reduction was already evident by age around 41. Observed TCR beta diversity correlated strongly with the percentage of naive T cells measured by flow cytometry. Because donor CMV infection status was unknown, age-related changes in expanded clonotypes were potentially confounded.

Libraries came from 5' RACE. Sequencing used an Illumina HiSeq 2500. A second PCR of roughly 6 to 12 cycles was performed with a sample-barcoded 5' primer and a J-beta primer mix. A unique molecular identifier was introduced onto each TCR beta cDNA molecule by a template-switch 5' adaptor carrying 12 random nucleotides. Each sample yielded at least 2.5 million CDR3-containing paired-end reads. First-strand cDNA synthesis was performed from all RNA using the Mint cDNA synthesis kit, with priming by a TRBC-specific oligonucleotide. Following uracil-DNA glycosylase treatment, all cDNA underwent a first 18-cycle PCR with the universal primers M1SS and BC2_uni_R. On the study's bioinformatics: For normalization, 1 million high-quality reads, each with a distinct molecular identifier, were randomly selected from each sample. Instead of being binned into consensus sequences, reads with shared molecular identifiers were discarded. MiTCR, set to a Q25 quality threshold and the strictest error-elimination algorithm, was used for CDR3 identification, clonotype clustering and error correction. Lower-bound total TCR beta diversity was estimated with a nonparametric unseen species model using Euler transformation. TCRdb cleaned the public reads at Q25 with fastp, built clones with MiXCR and kept in-frame beta chains. Under each unique CDR3 protein, matching rows form one entry showing the most common genes and DNA. TCRdb, not the authors, supplied the V and J calls. The table for this sample lists about 780,000 distinct CDR3 sequences; under 30% of them were counted only once. Of the sample, 2.5% to 3.5% falls within the top ten clones.

The data also belong to a second study, concerning T cells of mothers and their children. The second source states: Nine systemically healthy Caucasian individuals served as donors, namely three mothers together with their six children. cDNA synthesis consumed the entire amount of extracted RNA, loaded at approximately 1.6 ug RNA in each 15 ul reaction. In the second PCR, the M1S primer added sample barcodes and 2-4 random nucleotides. Over 10 million TCR beta CDR3 reads came from each mother, compared with some 3 million reads from each child. TCR recombination output is similarly shaped by thymic selection in related and unrelated pairs, with a minor effect exerted by inherited differences. Normalized repertoire overlap was always found to be slightly, but never significantly, higher in related mother-child pairs than in unrelated mother-child pairs. No persistent microchimeric T cell clones were found, with a detection sensitivity of roughly 99 clones per million clonotypes. Deep NGS was used in the study to compare the TCR beta repertoires of mothers and children and to look for features that separate related mother-child pairs from unrelated individuals. Mothers averaged roughly 40 +/- 4 years of age and children averaged about 10 +/- 4 years. After adapters were ligated using NEBNext reagents, the libraries underwent 100+100 nt paired-end sequencing on an Illumina HiSeq 2000. Mother and child libraries were prepared a month apart and sequenced in separate runs to prevent cross-contamination. For each donor, between roughly 500,000 and 2,300,000 distinct TCR beta clonotypes were identified. Naive TCR beta clonotypes were estimated from low-frequency clonotypes matched to each donor's FACS-determined naive share, without sorting.

The sequencing sample was made of blood. The V and J genes are TRBV29-1 and TRBJ1-4; there is no confident call for the D gene. The TCR sequence derives from a boy aged 10-17 years in good health. In nucleotides, the sequence is TGCAGCGTACAACTTCGACTGGCAACTAATGAAAAACTGTTTTTT. This sequence encodes CSVQLRLATNEKLFF.